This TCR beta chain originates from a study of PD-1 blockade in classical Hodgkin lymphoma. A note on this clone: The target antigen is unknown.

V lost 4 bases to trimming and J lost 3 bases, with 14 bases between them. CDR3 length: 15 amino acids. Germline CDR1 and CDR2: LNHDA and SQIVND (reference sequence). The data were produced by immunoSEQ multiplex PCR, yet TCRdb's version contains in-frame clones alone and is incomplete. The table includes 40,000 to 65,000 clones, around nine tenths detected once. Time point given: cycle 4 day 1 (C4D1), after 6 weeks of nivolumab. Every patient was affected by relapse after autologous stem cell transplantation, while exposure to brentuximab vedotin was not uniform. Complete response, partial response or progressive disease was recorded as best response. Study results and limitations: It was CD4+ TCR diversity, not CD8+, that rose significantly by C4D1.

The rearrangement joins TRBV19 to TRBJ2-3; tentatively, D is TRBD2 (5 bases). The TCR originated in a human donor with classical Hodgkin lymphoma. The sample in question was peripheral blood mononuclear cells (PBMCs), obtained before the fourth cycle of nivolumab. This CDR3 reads CASSNPGLKTDTQYF. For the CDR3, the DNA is TGTGCCAGTAGTAACCCCGGACTCAAGACAGATACGCAGTATTTT.